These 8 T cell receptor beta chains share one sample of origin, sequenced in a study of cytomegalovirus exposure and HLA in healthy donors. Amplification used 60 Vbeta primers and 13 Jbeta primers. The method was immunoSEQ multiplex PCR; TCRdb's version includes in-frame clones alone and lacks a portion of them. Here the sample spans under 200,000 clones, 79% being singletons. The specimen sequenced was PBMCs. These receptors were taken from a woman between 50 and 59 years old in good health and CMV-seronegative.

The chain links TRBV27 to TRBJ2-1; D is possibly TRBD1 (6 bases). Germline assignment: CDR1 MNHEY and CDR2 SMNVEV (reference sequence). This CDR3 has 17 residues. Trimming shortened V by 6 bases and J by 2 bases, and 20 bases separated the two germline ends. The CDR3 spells CASSPRGLGQPYNEQFF. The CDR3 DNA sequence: TGTGCCAGCAGCCCCCGAGGGTTGGGACAACCCTACAATGAGCAGTTCTTC.

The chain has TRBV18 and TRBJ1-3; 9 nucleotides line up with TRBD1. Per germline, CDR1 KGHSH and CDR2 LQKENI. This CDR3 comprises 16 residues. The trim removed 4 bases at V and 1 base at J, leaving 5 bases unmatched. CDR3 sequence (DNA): TGTGCCAGCTCACGGGGACAGGGCTTATCTGGAAACACCATATATTTT. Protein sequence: CASSRGQGLSGNTIYF.

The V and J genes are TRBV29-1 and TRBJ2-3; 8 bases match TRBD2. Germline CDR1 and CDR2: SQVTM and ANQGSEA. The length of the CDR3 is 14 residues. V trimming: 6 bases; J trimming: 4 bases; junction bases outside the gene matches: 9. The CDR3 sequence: CSVRASGLADTQYF. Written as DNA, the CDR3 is TGCAGCGTGCGAGCTAGCGGGCTGGCAGATACGCAGTATTTT.

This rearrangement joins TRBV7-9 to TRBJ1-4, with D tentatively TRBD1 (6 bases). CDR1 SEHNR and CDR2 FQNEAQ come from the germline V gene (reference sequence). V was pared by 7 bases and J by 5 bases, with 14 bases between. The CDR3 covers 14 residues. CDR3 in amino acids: CASTSGRGNEKLFF. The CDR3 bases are TGTGCCAGCACGTCGGGGAGGGGGAATGAAAAACTGTTTTTT.

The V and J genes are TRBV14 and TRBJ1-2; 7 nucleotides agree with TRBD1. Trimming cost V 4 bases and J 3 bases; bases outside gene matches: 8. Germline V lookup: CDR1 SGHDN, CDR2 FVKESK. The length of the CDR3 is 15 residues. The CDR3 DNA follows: TGTGCCAGCAGCCCCCCGGACAGGTCAGACTATGGCTACACCTTC. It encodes CASSPPDRSDYGYTF.

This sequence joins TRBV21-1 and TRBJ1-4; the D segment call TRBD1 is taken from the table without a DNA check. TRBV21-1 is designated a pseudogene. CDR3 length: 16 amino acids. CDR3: CASSQPTTGGREKLFF. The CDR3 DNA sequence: TGTGCCAGCAGCCAACCCACGACAGGGGGCCGGGAAAAACTGTTTTTT.

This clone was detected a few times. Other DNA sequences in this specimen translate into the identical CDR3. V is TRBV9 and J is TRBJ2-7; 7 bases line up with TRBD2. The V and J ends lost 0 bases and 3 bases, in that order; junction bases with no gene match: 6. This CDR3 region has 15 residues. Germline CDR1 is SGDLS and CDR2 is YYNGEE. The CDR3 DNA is TGTGCCAGCAGCGTAGGAGACGGGGGGTTCTACGAGCAGTACTTC. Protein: CASSVGDGGFYEQYF.

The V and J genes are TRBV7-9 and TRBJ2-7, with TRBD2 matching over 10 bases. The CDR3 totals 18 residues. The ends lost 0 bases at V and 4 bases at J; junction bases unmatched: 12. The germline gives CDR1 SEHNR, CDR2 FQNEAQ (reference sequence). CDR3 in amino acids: CASSLASPTSGKTYEQYF. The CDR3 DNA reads TGTGCCAGCAGCTTAGCGTCTCCAACTAGCGGGAAGACGTACGAGCAGTACTTC.